These 25 T cell receptor beta chains were all obtained from the same sample, sequenced in a study of blood T cell repertoires in COVID-19. Using immunoSEQ multiplex PCR, the repertoire was profiled, and TCRdb retains in-frame clones only, with some absent. The data contain approximately 230,000 clones, around nine tenths of them singletons. What was sequenced was peripheral blood. These receptors came from a young man with active or convalescent COVID-19.

The genes are TRBV4-2 and TRBJ2-3; 9 bases match TRBD2. Germline CDR1 LGHNA, CDR2 YNFKEQ. The CDR3 runs 18 residues. With V trimmed by 0 bases and J by 0 bases, 7 bases remained unmatched. Written as DNA, the CDR3 is TGTGCCAGCAGCCAAGATCCGTCTAGCGGGGCAAGCACAGATACGCAGTATTTT. It codes for CASSQDPSSGASTDTQYF.

The chain combines TRBV11-2 with TRBJ1-1; D ambiguous. CDR3 length equals 15 residues. V lost 1 base, J lost 0 bases, and 9 bases lay in between. Looked up from germline, CDR1 is SGHAT and CDR2 is FQNNGV. Here the CDR3 reads CASSLVSLLNTEAFF. CDR3 coding DNA: TGTGCCAGCAGCTTAGTTTCACTCCTGAACACTGAAGCTTTCTTT.

V usage is TRBV18 and J usage is TRBJ1-2; D is ambiguous. Trimming pared 3 bases from V and 2 bases from J, leaving 7 bases between. There are 13 residues in the CDR3. Looked up from germline, CDR1 is KGHSH and CDR2 is LQKENI. The CDR3: CASSPSANYGYTF. The CDR3 DNA reads as TGTGCCAGCTCACCGTCAGCGAACTATGGCTACACCTTC.

Points on this clone: The sample holds other DNA sequences that translate to the same CDR3. This chain joins TRBV24-1 and TRBJ2-7; a possible D gene is TRBD1 (6 bases). V was pared by 3 bases and J by 2 bases, with 10 bases between. The CDR3 spans 14 residues. Germline V lookup: CDR1 KGHDR, CDR2 SFDVKD. CDR3: CATSDPDRPYEQYF. The CDR3 region has the DNA TGTGCCACCAGTGATCCGGACAGACCCTACGAGCAGTACTTC.

A single count supports this clone. The rearrangement uses TRBV28 and TRBJ1-4, with D hard to call. CDR3 size: 14 residues. Germline V gene sequence: CDR1 MDHEN, CDR2 SYDVKM. Trimming pared 7 bases from V and 0 bases from J, leaving 9 bases between. The CDR3 DNA reads as TGTGCCAGCACGGGGTATGCAACTAATGAAAAACTGTTTTTT. This encodes CASTGYATNEKLFF.

V and J are TRBV6-2 or TRBV6-3 and TRBJ2-5; TRBD2 matches at 11 bases. V lost 5 bases and J lost 7; bases outside the gene matches: 3. CDR1 MNHEY and CDR2 SVGEGT come from the germline V gene. The CDR3 has 13 residues. The CDR3 protein is CASSTSGSMTQYF. The CDR3 nucleotides are TGTGCCAGCAGTACTAGCGGGAGTATGACCCAGTACTTC.

V usage is TRBV30 and J usage is TRBJ2-7; no reliable D call. Germline lookup yields CDR1 GTSNPN and CDR2 SVGIG (reference sequence). V gave up 5 bases and J gave up 0 bases, with 8 bases separating them. The CDR3 has 12 amino acids. The CDR3 is CAWDTLSYEQYF. The CDR3 DNA sequence: TGTGCCTGGGACACCCTCTCCTACGAGCAGTACTTC.

The chain links TRBV6-5 to TRBJ2-3; 9 positions match TRBD2. CDR3 size: 16 residues. Germline loops: CDR1 MNHEY, CDR2 SVGAGI. With 2 bases clipped from V and 6 bases from J, the junction kept 9 bases outside the gene matches. This CDR3 is CASSYTGGGAGDTQYF. The CDR3 nucleotides read TGTGCCAGCAGTTACACCGGCGGGGGGGCGGGGGATACGCAGTATTTT.

This clone occurred a few times. The chain uses TRBV28 and TRBJ1-1, with TRBD1 as a possible D gene (6 bases). Germline lookup yields CDR1 MDHEN and CDR2 SYDVKM. V shed 5 bases and J shed 6 bases, with 16 bases lying between them. The CDR3 has 14 amino acids. The CDR3 sequence: CASSLRTVQAEAFF. The CDR3, as DNA: TGTGCCAGCAGTCTCCGGACAGTCCAGGCTGAAGCTTTCTTT. Full variable domain (rest looked up from reference TRBV28 and TRBJ1-1): DVKVTQSSRYLVKRTGEKVFLECVQDMDHENMFWYRQDPGLGLRLIYFSYDVKMKEKGDIPEGYSVSREKKERFSLILESASTNQTSMYLCASSLRTVQAEAFFGQGTRLTVV.

The chain uses TRBV9 and TRBJ1-3; 7 nucleotides match TRBD1. V lost 4 bases to trimming and J lost 2 bases; unmatched junction nucleotides: 9. Looked up from germline, CDR1 is SGDLS and CDR2 is YYNGEE. This CDR3 is built from 16 residues. The CDR3 region has the DNA TGTGCCAGCAGCTCGTCTGGGGGGACAGCTGGAAACACCATATATTTT. Translation gives CASSSSGGTAGNTIYF.

The J gene is TRBJ2-2, the V gene TRBV6-4; TRBD2 matches at 9 bases. The CDR3 runs to 15 residues. Germline lookup yields CDR1 MRHNA and CDR2 SNTAGT. Trimming removed 5 bases from V and 5 bases from J; junction bases left unmatched: 6. CDR3 coding DNA: TGTGCCAGCAGTAAGGGACTAGCCCCAACCGGGGAGCTGTTTTTT. Translated: CASSKGLAPTGELFF.

The V call is TRBV7-2, the J call TRBJ2-6, with D uncertain. The V gene lost 3 bases and the J gene lost 0 bases, with 6 bases spanning the gap. CDR1 is SGHTA, CDR2 FQGNSA, per germline. The CDR3 sequence is 15 residues long. The CDR3 coding sequence is TGTGCCAGCAGCTTCGGGTTCTCTGGGGCCAACGTCCTGACTTTC. Translation gives CASSFGFSGANVLTF.

This CDR3 is CASSLAGLINEQFF. The CDR3, as DNA: TGTGCCAGCAGTTTAGCGGGGCTCATCAATGAGCAGTTCTTC. The chain combines TRBV7-3 with TRBJ2-1; 8 nucleotides agree with TRBD2. CDR1 SGHTA and CDR2 FQGTGA come from the germline V gene. Germline trimming cut 6 bases from V and 6 bases from J; bases unmatched to any gene: 7. CDR3 length: 14 residues.

The chain recombines TRBV9 with TRBJ1-1; TRBD1 might be the D (5 bases). The V gene lost 0 bases and the J gene lost 5 bases, with 14 bases spanning the gap. This CDR3 comprises 15 residues. The germline V gene has CDR1 SGDLS and CDR2 YYNGEE. In nucleotides, the CDR3 is TGTGCCAGCAGCGTAGAACCAGTCGGGGGGACTGAAGCTTTCTTT. The encoded protein is CASSVEPVGGTEAFF.

This clone was observed once. This chain links TRBV20-1 with TRBJ2-1; 7 bases line up with TRBD2. CDR1 is DFQATT, CDR2 SNEGSKA, per germline (reference sequence). Trimming cost V 3 bases and J 1 base; bases outside gene matches: 12. The CDR3 totals 17 residues. DNA of the CDR3: TGCAGTGCTAGTCTCCGCCGTAGCGGGCTATCCTACAATGAGCAGTTCTTC. It yields the protein CSASLRRSGLSYNEQFF.

V is TRBV5-4 and J is TRBJ2-1, with a weak D call TRBD2 (6 bases). The CDR3 consists of 15 residues. V gave up 0 bases and J gave up 5 bases, with 12 bases separating them. The germline V gene has CDR1 SGHNT and CDR2 YYREEE (reference sequence). The CDR3 DNA sequence: TGTGCCAGCAGCTTGGTAGAGACTAGAAACAATGAGCAGTTCTTC. This sequence encodes CASSLVETRNNEQFF.

This chain links TRBV28 with TRBJ2-1; TRBD2 aligns across 9 bases. The V gene's germline CDR1 is MDHEN and CDR2 SYDVKM. Germline trimming cut 6 bases from V and 8 bases from J; bases unmatched to any gene: 11. The CDR3 is made up of 15 amino acids. DNA for the CDR3: TGTGCCAGCAGGCCAGGGACTAGCCTCGTCCATGAGCAGTTCTTC. Amino acids: CASRPGTSLVHEQFF.

This clone was seen once. CDR3 residues: CSAGQGADEQFF. The CDR3 DNA reads as TGCAGCGCGGGACAGGGTGCGGATGAGCAGTTCTTC. The chain recombines TRBV29-1 with TRBJ2-1; 9 bases match TRBD1. The length of the CDR3 is 12 residues. V was pared by 7 bases and J by 8 bases, with 6 bases of the junction left unmatched. Germline V lookup: CDR1 SQVTM, CDR2 ANQGSEA.

The chain uses TRBV2 and TRBJ1-5; D call uncertain. V lost 3 bases and J lost 3, with 9 bases in between. Germline V gene data show CDR1 as SNHLY and CDR2 as FYNNEI. The CDR3 length is 14 residues. The CDR3 reads CASSEAENNQPQHF. The DNA of the CDR3 is TGTGCCAGCAGTGAGGCGGAAAACAATCAGCCCCAGCATTTT.

This clone was counted a few times. The chain employs TRBV30 and TRBJ1-1; D unresolved. Germline assignment: CDR1 GTSNPN and CDR2 SVGIG (reference sequence). There are 13 residues in the CDR3. The ends were cut back, 0 bases at V and 1 base at J, with 6 bases in the middle. The CDR3 protein is CAWSVHKNTEAFF. As DNA, the CDR3 is TGTGCCTGGAGTGTACACAAGAACACTGAAGCTTTCTTT.

This chain links TRBV19 with TRBJ1-2; 7 positions match TRBD1. Looked up from germline, CDR1 is LNHDA and CDR2 is SQIVND (reference sequence). J was trimmed by 4 bases and V by 1 base; bases with no gene match: 18. This CDR3 is 19 amino acids long. The CDR3 here is CASSIVATTGRAFFYGYTF. CDR3 bases: TGTGCCAGTAGTATAGTTGCCACGACAGGGCGCGCTTTTTTCTATGGCTACACCTTC.

The chain couples TRBV5-1 to TRBJ1-2; D is ambiguous. The germline gives CDR1 SGHRS, CDR2 YFSETQ. The CDR3 contains 12 residues. V shed 3 bases and J shed 10 bases, with 13 bases lying between them. The DNA for the CDR3 is TGCGCCAGCAGCTCCCCTAGAGAGTCCTACACCTTC. This translates into CASSSPRESYTF. The variable domain in full, completed from reference TRBV5-1 and TRBJ1-2, reads KAGVTQTPRYLIKTRGQQVTLSCSPISGHRSVSWYQQTPGQGLQFLFEYFSETQRNKGNFPGRFSGRQFSNSRSEMNVSTLELGDSALYLCASSSPRESYTFGSGTRLTVV.

The V gene is TRBV4-1, the J gene TRBJ1-2, with D unresolved. Trimming removed 0 bases from V and 8 bases from J, with 13 bases in between. The CDR3 runs to 14 residues. The germline V gene has CDR1 MGHRA and CDR2 YSYEKL. The CDR3 DNA reads TGCGCCAGCAGCCAAGAAGAGGGAATACGAGGCTACACCTTC. This encodes CASSQEEGIRGYTF.

This chain connects TRBV29-1 to TRBJ1-2; TRBD1 is a possible D gene (6 bases). Looked up from germline, CDR1 is SQVTM and CDR2 is ANQGSEA. This CDR3 region has 14 residues. Trimming took 6 bases from V and 7 from J, leaving 21 bases between them. The CDR3 protein is CSVPSEGVGSGYTF. The DNA of the CDR3 is TGCAGCGTCCCCTCCGAGGGGGTAGGGAGTGGCTACACCTTC.

This CDR3 is CASSRDRGGTGELFF. CDR3 nucleotide sequence: TGTGCCAGCAGCCGGGACAGGGGCGGCACCGGGGAGCTGTTTTTT. The V gene is TRBV7-3, the J gene TRBJ2-2, with 10 nucleotides matching TRBD1. CDR3 size: 15 residues. Germline V gives CDR1 SGHTA, CDR2 FQGTGA. V was pared by 5 bases and J by 4 bases, with 4 bases of the junction left unmatched.